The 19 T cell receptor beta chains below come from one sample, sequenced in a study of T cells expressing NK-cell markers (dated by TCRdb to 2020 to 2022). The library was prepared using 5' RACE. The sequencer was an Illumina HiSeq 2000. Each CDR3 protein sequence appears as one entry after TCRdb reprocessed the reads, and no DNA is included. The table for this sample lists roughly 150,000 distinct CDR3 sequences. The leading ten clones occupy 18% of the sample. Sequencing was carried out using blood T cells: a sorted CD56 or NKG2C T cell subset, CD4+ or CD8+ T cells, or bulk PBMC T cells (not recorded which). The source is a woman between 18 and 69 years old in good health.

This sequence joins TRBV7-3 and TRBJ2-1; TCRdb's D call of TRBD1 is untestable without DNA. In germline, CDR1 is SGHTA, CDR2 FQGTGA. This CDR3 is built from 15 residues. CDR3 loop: CASSPGRDPYNEQFF.

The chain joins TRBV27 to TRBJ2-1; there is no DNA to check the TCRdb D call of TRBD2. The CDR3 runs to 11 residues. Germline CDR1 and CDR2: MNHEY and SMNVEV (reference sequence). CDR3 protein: CASKLAGEQFF.

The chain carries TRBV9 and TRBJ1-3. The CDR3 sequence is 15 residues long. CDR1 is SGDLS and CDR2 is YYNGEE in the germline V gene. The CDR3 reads CASSVEQDSGNTIYF.

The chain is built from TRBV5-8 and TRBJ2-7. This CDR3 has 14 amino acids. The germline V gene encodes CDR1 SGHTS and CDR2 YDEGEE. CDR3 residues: CASSFRLGAYEQYF.

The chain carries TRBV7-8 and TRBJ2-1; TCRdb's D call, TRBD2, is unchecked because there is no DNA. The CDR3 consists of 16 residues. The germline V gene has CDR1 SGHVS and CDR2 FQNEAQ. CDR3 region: CASSLDRASGGRRQFF.

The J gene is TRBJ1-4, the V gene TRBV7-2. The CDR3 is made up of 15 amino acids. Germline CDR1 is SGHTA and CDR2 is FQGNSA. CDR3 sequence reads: CASSLTLTTNEKLFF.

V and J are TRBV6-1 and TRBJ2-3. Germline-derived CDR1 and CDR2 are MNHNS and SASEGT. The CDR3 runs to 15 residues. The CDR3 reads CASRHVSSRTDTQYF.

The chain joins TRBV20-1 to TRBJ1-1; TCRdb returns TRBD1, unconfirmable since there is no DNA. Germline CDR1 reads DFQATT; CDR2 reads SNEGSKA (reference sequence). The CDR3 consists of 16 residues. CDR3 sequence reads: CSQQKNRVSMNTEAFF.

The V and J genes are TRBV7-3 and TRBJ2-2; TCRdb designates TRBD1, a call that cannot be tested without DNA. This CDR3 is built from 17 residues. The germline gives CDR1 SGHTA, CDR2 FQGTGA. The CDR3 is CASSLSYQGIGAGELFF.

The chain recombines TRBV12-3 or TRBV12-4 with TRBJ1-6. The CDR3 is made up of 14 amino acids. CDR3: CASTSAGGGSPLHF.

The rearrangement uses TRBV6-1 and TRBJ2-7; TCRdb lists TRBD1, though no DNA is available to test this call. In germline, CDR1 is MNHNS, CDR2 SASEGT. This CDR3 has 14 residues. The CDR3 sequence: CASKGSGLTYEQYF.

CDR3 loop: CASSLRPRAGKHTDTQYF. V and J are TRBV11-2 and TRBJ2-3; with no DNA, the TCRdb D assignment of TRBD2 cannot be verified. The CDR3 extends over 18 amino acids. The germline CDR1 and CDR2 sequences are SGHAT and FQNNGV.

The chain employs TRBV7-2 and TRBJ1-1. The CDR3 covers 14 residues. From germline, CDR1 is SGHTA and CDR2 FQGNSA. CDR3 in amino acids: CASSLQVLNTEAFF.

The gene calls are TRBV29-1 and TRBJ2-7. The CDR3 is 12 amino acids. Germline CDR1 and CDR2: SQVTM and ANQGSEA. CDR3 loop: CSVESGSYEQYF.

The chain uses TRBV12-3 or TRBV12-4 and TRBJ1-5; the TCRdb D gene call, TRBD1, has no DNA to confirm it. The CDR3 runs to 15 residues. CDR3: CASSLGTLSNQPQHF.

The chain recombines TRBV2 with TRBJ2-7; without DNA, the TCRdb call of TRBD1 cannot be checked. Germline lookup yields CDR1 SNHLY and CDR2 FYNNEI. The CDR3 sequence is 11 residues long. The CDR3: CASSRENEQYF.

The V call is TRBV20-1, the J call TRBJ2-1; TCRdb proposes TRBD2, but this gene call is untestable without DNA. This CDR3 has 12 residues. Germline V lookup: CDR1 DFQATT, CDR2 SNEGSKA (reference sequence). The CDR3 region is CSGLAGYNEQFF.

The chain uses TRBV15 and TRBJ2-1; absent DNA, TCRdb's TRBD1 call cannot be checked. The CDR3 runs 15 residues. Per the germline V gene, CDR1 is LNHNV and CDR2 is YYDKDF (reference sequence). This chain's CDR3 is CATSMSGTVYNEQFF.

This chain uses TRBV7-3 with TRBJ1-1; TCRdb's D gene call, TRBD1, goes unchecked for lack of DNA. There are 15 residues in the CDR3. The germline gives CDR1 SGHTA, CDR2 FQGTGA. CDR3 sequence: CASSPTPDRATEAFF.